The T cell receptor (beta chain) under discussion was sequenced for a study of spatial heterogeneity in lung cancer. Time point reported: blood at routine non-recurrence follow-up after resection. Tumor, nontumor lung or frozen PBMC supplied whole RNA that was sequenced unsorted. Germline values: CDR1 SGHAT, CDR2 FQNNGV. Trimming removed 4 bases at V and 0 bases at J, with 14 bases between. This CDR3 is 16 amino acids long. Via MiXCR, TCRdb re-called the 5' RACE reads, giving one row per CDR3 protein. The table shows about 43,000 distinct CDR3 sequences, with approximately 22% occurring only once. Source: PBMCs, taken at follow-up. The TCR sequence derives from a female donor with early-stage non-small cell lung cancer. The chain employs TRBV11-2 and TRBJ2-3; the D is unclear. The CDR3 DNA reads TGTGCCAGCAGCTCCCCGGGCGACCTAAGCACAGATACGCAGTATTTT. Translation gives CASSSPGDLSTDTQYF.